This TCR beta chain is drawn from a study of T cells and copy number aberrations in small-cell lung cancer. Data came from immunoSEQ multiplex PCR; TCRdb stores just in-frame clones and leaves some out. Among under 8,000 clones listed, 82% were seen once. Study-level results: Sequencing artifacts are a known risk, since all specimens were formalin-fixed paraffin-embedded. Tumors showed lower T-cell density, richness and clonality than adjacent lung, though density did not differ significantly.

The CDR3 consists of 16 residues. V was clipped by 6 bases and J by 6 bases; unmatched bases: 9. In germline, CDR1 is ENHRY, CDR2 SYGVKD. Normal lung samples lay at least 2 cm from the tumor margin. Concerning this clone itself: What it binds is unknown.

The chain recombines TRBV10-3 with TRBJ2-1, with 12 bases aligning to TRBD2. This receptor was taken from a woman aged 50 to 65 with small cell lung cancer. The sequenced material came from normal tissue next to the tumor. The CDR3 nucleotides read TGTGCCATCAGCGTAAGAGCGACTAGCGGGAGCAATGAGCAGTTCTTC. Protein: CAISVRATSGSNEQFF.